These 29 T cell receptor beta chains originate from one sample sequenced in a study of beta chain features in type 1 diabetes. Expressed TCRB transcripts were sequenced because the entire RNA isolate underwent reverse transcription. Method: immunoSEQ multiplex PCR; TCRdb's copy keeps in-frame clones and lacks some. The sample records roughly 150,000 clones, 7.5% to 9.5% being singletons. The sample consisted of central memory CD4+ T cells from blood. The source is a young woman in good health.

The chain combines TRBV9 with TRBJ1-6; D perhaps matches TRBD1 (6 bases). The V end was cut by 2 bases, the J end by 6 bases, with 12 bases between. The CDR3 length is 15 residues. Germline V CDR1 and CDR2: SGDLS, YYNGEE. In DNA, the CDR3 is TGTGCCAGCAGCGTTGGGGTGGGGGCTAATTCACCCCTCCACTTT. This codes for CASSVGVGANSPLHF. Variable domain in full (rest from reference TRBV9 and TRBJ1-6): DSGVTQTPKHLITATGQRVTLRCSPRSGDLSVYWYQQSLDQGLQFLIQYYNGEERAKGNILERFSAQQFPDLHSELNLSSLELGDSALYFCASSVGVGANSPLHFGNGTRLTVT.

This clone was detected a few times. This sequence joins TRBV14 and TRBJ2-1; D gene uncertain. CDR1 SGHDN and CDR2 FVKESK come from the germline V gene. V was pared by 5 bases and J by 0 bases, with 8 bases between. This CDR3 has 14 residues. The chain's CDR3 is CASSKISSYNEQFF. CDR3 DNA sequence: TGTGCCAGCAGCAAAATTAGCTCCTACAATGAGCAGTTCTTC.

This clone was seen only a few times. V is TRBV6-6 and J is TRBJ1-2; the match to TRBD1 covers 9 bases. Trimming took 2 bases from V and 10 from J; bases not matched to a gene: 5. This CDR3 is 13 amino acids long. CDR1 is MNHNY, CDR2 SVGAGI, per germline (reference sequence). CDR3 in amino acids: CASSYGTGTVYTF. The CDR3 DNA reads TGTGCCAGCAGTTACGGGACAGGGACGGTCTACACCTTC.

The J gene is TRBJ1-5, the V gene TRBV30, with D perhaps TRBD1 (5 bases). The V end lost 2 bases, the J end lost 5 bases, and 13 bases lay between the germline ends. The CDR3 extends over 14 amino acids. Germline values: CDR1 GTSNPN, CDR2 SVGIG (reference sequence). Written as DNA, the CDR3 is TGTGCCTGGAGTTACCAGACAGCCCATCAGCCCCAGCATTTT. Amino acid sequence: CAWSYQTAHQPQHF.

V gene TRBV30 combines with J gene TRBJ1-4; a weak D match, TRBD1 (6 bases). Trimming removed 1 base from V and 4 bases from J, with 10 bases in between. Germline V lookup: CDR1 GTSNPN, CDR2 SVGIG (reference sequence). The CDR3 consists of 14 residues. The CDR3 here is CAWSEGGLNEKLFF. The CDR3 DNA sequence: TGTGCCTGGAGTGAGGGGGGGCTTAATGAAAAACTGTTTTTT.

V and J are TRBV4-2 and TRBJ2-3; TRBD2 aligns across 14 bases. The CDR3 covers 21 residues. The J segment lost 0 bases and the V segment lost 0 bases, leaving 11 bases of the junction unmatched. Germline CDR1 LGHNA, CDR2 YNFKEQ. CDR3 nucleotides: TGTGCCAGCAGCCAAGATCTGACTAGCGGGGGGGTTTCCTCTAGCACAGATACGCAGTATTTT. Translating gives CASSQDLTSGGVSSSTDTQYF.

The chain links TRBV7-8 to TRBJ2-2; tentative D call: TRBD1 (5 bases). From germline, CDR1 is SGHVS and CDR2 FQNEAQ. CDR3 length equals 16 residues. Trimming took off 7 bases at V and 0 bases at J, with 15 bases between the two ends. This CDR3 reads CASNPFGAANTGELFF. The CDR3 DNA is TGTGCCAGCAACCCTTTTGGGGCCGCGAACACCGGGGAGCTGTTTTTT.

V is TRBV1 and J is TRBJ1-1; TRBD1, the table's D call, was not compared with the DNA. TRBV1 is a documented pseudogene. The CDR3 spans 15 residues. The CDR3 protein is CTSSQDKGARTEAFF. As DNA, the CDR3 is TGCACCAGCAGCCAAGACAAGGGGGCGAGAACTGAAGCTTTCTTT.

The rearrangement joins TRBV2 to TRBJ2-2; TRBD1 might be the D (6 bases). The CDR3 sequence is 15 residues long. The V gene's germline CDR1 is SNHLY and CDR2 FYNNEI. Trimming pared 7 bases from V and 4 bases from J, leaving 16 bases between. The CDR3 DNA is TGTGCCAGCACTATGAGGGGGATGGGCACCGGGGAGCTGTTTTTT. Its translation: CASTMRGMGTGELFF.

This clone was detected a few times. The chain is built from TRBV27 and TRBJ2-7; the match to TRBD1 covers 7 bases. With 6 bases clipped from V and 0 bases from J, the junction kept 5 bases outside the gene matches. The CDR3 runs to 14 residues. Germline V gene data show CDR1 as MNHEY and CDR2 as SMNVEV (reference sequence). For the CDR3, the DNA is TGTGCCAGCAGAGACCGGGACAGCTCCTACGAGCAGTACTTC. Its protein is CASRDRDSSYEQYF.

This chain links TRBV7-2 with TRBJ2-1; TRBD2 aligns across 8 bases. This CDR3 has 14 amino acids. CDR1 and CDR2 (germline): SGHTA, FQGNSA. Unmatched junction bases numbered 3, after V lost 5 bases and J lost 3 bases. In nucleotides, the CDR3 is TGTGCCAGCAGCGATAGCGGGATCTACAATGAGCAGTTCTTC. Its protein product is CASSDSGIYNEQFF. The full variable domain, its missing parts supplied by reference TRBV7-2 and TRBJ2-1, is GAGVSQSPSNKVTEKGKDVELRCDPISGHTALYWYRQSLGQGLEFLIYFQGNSAPDKSGLPSDRFSAERTGGSVSTLTIQRTQQEDSAVYLCASSDSGIYNEQFFGPGTRLTVL.

CDR3 in amino acids: CTSSLDRNYGYTF. CDR3 bases: TGCACCAGCAGCCTAGACAGGAACTATGGCTACACCTTC. The chain links TRBV1 to TRBJ1-2; TRBD1, the table's D call, lacks a check against the DNA. TRBV1 is a recognized pseudogene. The CDR3 length is 13 residues.

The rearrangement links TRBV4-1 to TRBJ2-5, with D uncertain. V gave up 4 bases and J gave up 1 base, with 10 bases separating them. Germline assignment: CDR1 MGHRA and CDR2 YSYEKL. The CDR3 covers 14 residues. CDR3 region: CASSLISSQETQYF. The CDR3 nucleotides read TGCGCCAGCAGCCTCATATCCAGCCAAGAGACCCAGTACTTC.

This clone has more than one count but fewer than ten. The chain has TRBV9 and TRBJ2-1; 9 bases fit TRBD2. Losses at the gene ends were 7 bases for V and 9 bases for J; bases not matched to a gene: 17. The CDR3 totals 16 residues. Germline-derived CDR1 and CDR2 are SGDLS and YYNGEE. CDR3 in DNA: TGTGCCAGCTCTTCCAGCGGGGGGCGCGCCTTGGGTGAGCAGTTCTTC. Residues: CASSSSGGRALGEQFF.

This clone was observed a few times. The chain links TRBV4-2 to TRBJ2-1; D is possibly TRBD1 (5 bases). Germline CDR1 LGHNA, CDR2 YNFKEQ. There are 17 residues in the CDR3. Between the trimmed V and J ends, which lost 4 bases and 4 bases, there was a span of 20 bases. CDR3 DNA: TGTGCCAGCAGCCTAACGGTCCAGTCTCAGGGTTACAATGAGCAGTTCTTC. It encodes CASSLTVQSQGYNEQFF.

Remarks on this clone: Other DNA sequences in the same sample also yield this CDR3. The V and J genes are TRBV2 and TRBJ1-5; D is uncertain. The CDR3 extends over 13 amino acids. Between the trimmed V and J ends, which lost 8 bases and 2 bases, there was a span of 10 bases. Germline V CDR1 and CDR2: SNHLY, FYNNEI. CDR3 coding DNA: TGTGCCAGCGGAGGGTCGGGCAATCAGCCCCAGCATTTT. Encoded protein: CASGGSGNQPQHF.

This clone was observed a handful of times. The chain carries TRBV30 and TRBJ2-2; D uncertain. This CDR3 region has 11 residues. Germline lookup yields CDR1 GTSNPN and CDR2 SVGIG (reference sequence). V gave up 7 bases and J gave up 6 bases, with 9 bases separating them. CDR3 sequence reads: CALERSGELFF. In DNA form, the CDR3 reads TGTGCCTTGGAGAGGTCCGGGGAGCTGTTTTTT.

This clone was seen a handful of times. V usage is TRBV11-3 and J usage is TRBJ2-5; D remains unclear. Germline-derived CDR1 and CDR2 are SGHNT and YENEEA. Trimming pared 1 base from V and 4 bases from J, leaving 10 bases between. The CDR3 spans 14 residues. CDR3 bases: TGTGCCAGCAGCTTAGGGCTGCCGGGAGAGACCCAGTACTTC. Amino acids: CASSLGLPGETQYF.

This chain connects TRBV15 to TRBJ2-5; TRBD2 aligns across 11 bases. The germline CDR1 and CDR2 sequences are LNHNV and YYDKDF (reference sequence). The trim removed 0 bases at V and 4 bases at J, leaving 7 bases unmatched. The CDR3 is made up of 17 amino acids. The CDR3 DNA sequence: TGTGCCACCAGCAGAGACTTTAGCGGGGGGGCCCGAGAGACCCAGTACTTC. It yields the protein CATSRDFSGGARETQYF.

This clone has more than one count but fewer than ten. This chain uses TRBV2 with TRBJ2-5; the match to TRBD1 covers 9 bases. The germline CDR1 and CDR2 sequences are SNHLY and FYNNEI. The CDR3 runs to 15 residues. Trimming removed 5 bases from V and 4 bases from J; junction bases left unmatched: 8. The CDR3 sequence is CASSISRTGAETQYF. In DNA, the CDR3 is TGTGCCAGCAGTATTTCCCGGACAGGGGCAGAGACCCAGTACTTC. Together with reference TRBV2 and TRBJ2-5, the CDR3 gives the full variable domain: EPEVTQTPSHQVTQMGQEVILRCVPISNHLYFYWYRQILGQKVEFLVSFYNNEISEKSEIFDDQFSVERPDGSNFTLKIRSTKLEDSAMYFCASSISRTGAETQYFGPGTRLLVL.

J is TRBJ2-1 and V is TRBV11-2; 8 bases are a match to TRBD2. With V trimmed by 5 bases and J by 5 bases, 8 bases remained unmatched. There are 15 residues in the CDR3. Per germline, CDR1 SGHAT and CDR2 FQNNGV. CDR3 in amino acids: CASSPRGLGHNEQFF. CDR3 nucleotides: TGTGCCAGCAGCCCCCGGGGACTAGGGCACAATGAGCAGTTCTTC.

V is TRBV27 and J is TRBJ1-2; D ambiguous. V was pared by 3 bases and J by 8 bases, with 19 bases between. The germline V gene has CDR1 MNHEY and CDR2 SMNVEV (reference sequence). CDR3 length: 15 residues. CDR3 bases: TGTGCCAGCAGTTTGGGAGGGATGGGATTATGGGGCTACACCTTC. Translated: CASSLGGMGLWGYTF.

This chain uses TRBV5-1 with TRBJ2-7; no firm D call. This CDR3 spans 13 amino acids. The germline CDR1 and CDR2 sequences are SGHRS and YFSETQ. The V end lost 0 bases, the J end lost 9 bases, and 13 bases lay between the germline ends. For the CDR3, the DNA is TGCGCCAGCAGCTTGGGTTTTTTAGAGCGGCAGTACTTC. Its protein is CASSLGFLERQYF.

The CDR3: CASILNGGRNTDTQYF. As DNA, the CDR3 is TGTGCCAGCATCTTGAACGGCGGGAGAAACACAGATACGCAGTATTTT. The chain has TRBV7-8 and TRBJ2-3, with 7 nucleotides matching TRBD2. Germline loops: CDR1 SGHVS, CDR2 FQNEAQ. The CDR3 sequence is 16 residues long. The V gene end was trimmed by 7 bases and the J gene end by 2 bases; junction bases not matched to a gene: 12.

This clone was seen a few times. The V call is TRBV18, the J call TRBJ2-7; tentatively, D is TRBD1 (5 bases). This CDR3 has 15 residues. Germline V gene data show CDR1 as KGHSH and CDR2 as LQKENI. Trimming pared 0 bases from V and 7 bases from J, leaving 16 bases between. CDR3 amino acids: CASSPPQGVPREQYF. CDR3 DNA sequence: TGTGCCAGCTCACCACCTCAAGGGGTCCCGAGGGAGCAGTACTTC.

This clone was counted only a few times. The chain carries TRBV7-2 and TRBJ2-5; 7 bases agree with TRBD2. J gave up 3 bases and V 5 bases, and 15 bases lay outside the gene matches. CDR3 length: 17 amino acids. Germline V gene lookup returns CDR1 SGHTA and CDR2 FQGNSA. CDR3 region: CASSLRSGDPGKETQYF. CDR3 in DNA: TGTGCCAGCAGCCTACGCAGCGGGGATCCGGGTAAAGAGACCCAGTACTTC.

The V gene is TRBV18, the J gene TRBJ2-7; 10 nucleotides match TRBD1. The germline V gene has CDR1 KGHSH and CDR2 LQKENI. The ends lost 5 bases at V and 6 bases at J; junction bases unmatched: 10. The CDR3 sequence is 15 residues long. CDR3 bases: TGTGCCAGCTCAAGAACCCGGGACAGGGGCGGCGAGCAGTACTTC. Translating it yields CASSRTRDRGGEQYF.

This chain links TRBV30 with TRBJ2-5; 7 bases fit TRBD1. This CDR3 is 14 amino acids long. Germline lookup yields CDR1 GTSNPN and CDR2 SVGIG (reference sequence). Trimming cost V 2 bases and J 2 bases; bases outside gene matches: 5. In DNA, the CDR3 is TGTGCCTGGAGTCTAAACAGGGGTCAAGAGACCCAGTACTTC. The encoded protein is CAWSLNRGQETQYF.

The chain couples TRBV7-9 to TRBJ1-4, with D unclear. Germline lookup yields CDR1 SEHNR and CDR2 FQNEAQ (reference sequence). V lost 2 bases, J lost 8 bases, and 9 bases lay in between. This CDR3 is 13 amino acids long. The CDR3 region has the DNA TGTGCCAGCAGCTTATGGAGTGAGGAAAAACTGTTTTTT. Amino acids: CASSLWSEEKLFF.